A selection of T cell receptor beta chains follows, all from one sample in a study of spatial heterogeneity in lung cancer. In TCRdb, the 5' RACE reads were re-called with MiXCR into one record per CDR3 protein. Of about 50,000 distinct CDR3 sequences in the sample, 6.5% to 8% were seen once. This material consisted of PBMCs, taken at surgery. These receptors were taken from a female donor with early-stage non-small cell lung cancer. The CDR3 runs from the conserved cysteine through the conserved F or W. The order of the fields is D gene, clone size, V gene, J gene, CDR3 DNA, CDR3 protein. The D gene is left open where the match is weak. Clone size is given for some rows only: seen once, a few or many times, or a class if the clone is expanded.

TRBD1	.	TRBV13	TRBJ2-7	TGTGCCAGCAGCCAAGACAGGGTGGAGGAGCAGTACTTC	CASSQDRVEEQYF
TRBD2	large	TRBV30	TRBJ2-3	TGTGCCTGGAGAGAGCGGGGGGAAGGCACAGATACGCAGTATTTT	CAWRERGEGTDTQYF
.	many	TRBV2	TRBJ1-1	TGTGCCAGCAGTGAGGCCCCACTCCCCCATGAAGCTTTCTTT	CASSEAPLPHEAFF
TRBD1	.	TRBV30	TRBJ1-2	TGTGCCTGGAGTGTGCCAGGGGGAGGGACCTATGGCTACACCTTC	CAWSVPGGGTYGYTF
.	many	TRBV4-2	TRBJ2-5	TGTGCCAGCAGCCCAAACTGGGGGGATCAAGAGACCCAGTACTTC	CASSPNWGDQETQYF
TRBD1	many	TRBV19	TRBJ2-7	TGTGCCAGTAGGGGCCGCCACGGGACAGGGAGTCCCTACGAGCAGTACTTC	CASRGRHGTGSPYEQYF
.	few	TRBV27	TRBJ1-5	TGTGCCAGCAGAAGGTCCCACGGTCAGCCCCAGCATTTT	CASRRSHGQPQHF
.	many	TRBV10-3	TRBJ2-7	TGTGCCATCAGTTTAGGGGGGGTGAGGAACGAGCAGTACTTC	CAISLGGVRNEQYF
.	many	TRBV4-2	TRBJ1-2	TGTGCCAGCAGCCAAACCAGACAGGCATACACCTTC	CASSQTRQAYTF
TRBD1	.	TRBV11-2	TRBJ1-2	TGTGCCAGCAGTTCTCACAGGGGGCTTGGATATGGCTACACCTTC	CASSSHRGLGYGYTF
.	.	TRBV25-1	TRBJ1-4	TGTGCCAGCAGTGGAACTTCTCGGTTTAATGAAAAACTGTTTTTT	CASSGTSRFNEKLFF
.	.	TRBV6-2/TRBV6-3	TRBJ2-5	TGTGCCAGCAGTTACGGTGGACAAGCCTTCCAAGAGACCCAGTACTTC	CASSYGGQAFQETQYF
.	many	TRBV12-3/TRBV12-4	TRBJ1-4	TGTGCCAGCAGTCTCTCGGGCACAACATTTGCAACTAATGAAAAACTGTTTTTT	CASSLSGTTFATNEKLFF
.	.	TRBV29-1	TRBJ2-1	TGCAGCGATTGGGGGCTGGAGGGTGAGCAGTTCTTC	CSDWGLEGEQFF
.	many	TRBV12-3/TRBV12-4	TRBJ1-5	TGTGCCAGCAGTTTGGGAGGGGGACACCGCTCCCAGCATTTT	CASSLGGGHRSQHF
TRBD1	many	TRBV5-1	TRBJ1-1	TGCGCCAGCAGCTTGAGACAGGGATTGAACACTGAAGCTTTCTTT	CASSLRQGLNTEAFF
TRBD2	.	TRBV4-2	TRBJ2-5	TGTGCCAGCAGCCAAGATCCGAGCGGGGGGGGAGAGACCCAGTACTTC	CASSQDPSGGGETQYF
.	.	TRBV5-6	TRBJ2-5	TGTGCCAGCAGCCCGGACCCCCAAGAGACCCAGTACTTC	CASSPDPQETQYF
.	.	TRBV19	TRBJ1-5	TGTGCCAGTAGGGTTGGGGGGGCAAATCAGCCCCAGCATTTT	CASRVGGANQPQHF
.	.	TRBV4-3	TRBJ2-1	TGCGCCAGCAGCCATACTCCCGATCCCGGGCCCGAGTTCTTC	CASSHTPDPGPEFF
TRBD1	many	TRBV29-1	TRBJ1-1	TGCAGCGTTGAGTTGGGACAGGGGATCACTGAAGCTTTCTTT	CSVELGQGITEAFF
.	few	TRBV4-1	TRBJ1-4	TGCGCCAGCAGCCAAGATCCGGGCACTTCCCTCGGCTATGAAAAACTGTTTTTT	CASSQDPGTSLGYEKLFF
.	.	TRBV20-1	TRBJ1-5	TGCGCCTCGGGACGGAGCAATCAGCCCCAGCATTTT	CASGRSNQPQHF
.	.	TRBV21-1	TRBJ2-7	TGTGCCAGCAGCAAGAAGGGGGAGGGTTACGAGCAGTACTTC	CASSKKGEGYEQYF
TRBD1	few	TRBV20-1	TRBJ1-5	TGCAGTGCCCTTACCGGGACAGGGAGGGACGATCAGCCCCAGCATTTT	CSALTGTGRDDQPQHF
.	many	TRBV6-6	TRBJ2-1	TGTGCCAGCAGTTACGCGGGTCGGGTCTACAATGAGCAGTTCTTC	CASSYAGRVYNEQFF
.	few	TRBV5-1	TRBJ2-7	TGCGCCAGCAGGCCAATGACAGGTCCCGAGCAGTACTTC	CASRPMTGPEQYF
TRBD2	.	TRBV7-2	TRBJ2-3	TGTGCCAGCAGCTTAAGGCGGGGGAGCACAGATACGCAGTATTTT	CASSLRRGSTDTQYF
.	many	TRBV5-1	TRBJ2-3	TGCGCCAGCAGCCAAATGGGGTCCGGGGCAGATACGCAGTATTTT	CASSQMGSGADTQYF
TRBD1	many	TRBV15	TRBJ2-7	TGTGCCACCAGCAGGGGACAGGGGCCCACCTACGAGCAGTACTTC	CATSRGQGPTYEQYF
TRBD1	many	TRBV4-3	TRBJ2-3	TGCGCCAGCAGCCAAAGGACAGGGTTTGATACGCAGTATTTT	CASSQRTGFDTQYF